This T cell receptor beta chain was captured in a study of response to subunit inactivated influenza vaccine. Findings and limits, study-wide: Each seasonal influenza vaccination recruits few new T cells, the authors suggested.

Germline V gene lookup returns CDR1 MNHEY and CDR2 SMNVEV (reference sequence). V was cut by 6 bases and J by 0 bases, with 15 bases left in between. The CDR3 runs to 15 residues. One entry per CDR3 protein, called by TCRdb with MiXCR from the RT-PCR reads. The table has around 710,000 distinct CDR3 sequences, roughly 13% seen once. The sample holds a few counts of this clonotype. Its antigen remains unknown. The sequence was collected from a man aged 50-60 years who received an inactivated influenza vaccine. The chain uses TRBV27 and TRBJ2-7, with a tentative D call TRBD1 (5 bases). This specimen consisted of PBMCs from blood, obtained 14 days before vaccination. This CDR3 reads CASSDRGRNSYEQYF. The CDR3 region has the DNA TGTGCCAGCAGCGATAGGGGCCGGAACTCCTACGAGCAGTACTTC.